This T cell receptor (beta chain) is drawn from a study of Ad26.COV2.S vaccination and SARS-CoV-2 variants. Study results and limitations: Vaccine and placebo recipients had similar non-spike TCR breadth.

With regard to this clone: Its specificity is unknown.

Assay used: immunoSEQ multiplex PCR; TCRdb lists only in-frame clones, some missing. The sample carries 300,000 to 400,000 clones, 92% recorded once. Here the sequenced sample was peripheral blood, taken after recovery from COVID-19. The receptor comes from a human donor who had recovered from COVID-19.

The CDR3 region is CAIRFGQWGSGNTIYF. CDR3 in DNA: TGTGCCATCAGATTCGGACAGTGGGGCTCTGGAAACACCATATATTTT. The chain employs TRBV10-3 and TRBJ1-3; possible D gene TRBD1, 6 bases. With 6 bases removed from V and 0 bases from J, the gap between germline ends came to 15 bases. This CDR3 comprises 16 residues. Germline CDR1 and CDR2: ENHRY and SYGVKD.